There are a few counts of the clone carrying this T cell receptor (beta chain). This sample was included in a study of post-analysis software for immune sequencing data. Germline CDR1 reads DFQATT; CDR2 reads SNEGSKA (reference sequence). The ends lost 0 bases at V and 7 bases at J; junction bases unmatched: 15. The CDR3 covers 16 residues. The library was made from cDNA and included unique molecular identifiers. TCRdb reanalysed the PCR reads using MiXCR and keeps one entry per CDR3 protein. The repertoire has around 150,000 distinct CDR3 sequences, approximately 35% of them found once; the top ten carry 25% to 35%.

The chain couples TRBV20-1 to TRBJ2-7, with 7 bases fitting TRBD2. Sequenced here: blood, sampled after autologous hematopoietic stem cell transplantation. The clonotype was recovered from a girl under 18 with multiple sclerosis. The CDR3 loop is CSARDFGRAVDNEQYF. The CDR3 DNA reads TGCAGTGCTAGAGATTTTGGGAGGGCCGTCGACAATGAGCAGTACTTC.